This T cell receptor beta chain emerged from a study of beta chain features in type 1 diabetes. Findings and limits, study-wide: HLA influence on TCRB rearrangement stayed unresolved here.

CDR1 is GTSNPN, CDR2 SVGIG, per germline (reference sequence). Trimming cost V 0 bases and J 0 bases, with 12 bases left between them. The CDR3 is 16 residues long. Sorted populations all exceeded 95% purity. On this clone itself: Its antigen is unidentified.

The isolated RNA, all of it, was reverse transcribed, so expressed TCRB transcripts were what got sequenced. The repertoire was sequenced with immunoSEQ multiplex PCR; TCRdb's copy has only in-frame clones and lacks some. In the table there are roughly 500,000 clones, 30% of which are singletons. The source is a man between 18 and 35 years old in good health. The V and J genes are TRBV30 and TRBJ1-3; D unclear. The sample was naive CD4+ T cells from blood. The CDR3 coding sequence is TGTGCCTGGAGTGTACCGACGGTCAGCTCTGGAAACACCATATATTTT. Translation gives CAWSVPTVSSGNTIYF.